The T cell receptor beta chain under discussion was sequenced for a study of the immune and genomic landscape of osteosarcoma (dated by TCRdb to 2018 to 2020). General notes on the study: A total of 48 pediatric and adult patients with high-grade osteosarcoma made up the overall cohort, and the median age at diagnosis was approximately 27 years (range about 5-81). The study profiled osteosarcoma specimens with whole genome, RNA and T-cell receptor sequencing plus immunohistochemistry and reverse phase protein arrays to define immunogenic potential. The study aimed to explain the limited clinical activity of immune checkpoint inhibitors in osteosarcoma. Poor-risk disease was overrepresented in the cohort, as 73% of patients had an unfavorable pathologic response to standard therapy and 67% were deceased. A few patients contributed two samples from the same tumor site. Patients in the overall cohort were roughly 60% male, and roughly 77% presented with localized disease at diagnosis. The osteosarcoma immunogenomic landscape was characterized by integrating TCR sequencing results with transcriptome, protein array and immunostaining data.

Post-treatment primary, local recurrence and metastasis tumors from poor-prognosis patients were used as specimens. This clone was seen a handful of times. What antigen it recognizes has not been identified. No clone much larger than this one lies a single base away; base qualities are absent. CDR3 length: 13 amino acids, cysteine to phenylalanine. Solely the CDR3 DNA is kept, with 39 bases framed from the first base. V was cut back by 6 bases and J by 7 bases, leaving a gap of 15 bases between them. CDR1 and CDR2 are read off the germline V gene as SNHLY and FYNNEI. The paper as a whole reports these results and caveats: Clonality benchmarks were derived from external normal skin and healthy peripheral blood data rather than from matched normal tissue. In five cases, a single hyperexpanded clone dominated the repertoire, and each of these five cases had fewer than 100 T-cell clonotypes. TCR productive clonality was greater in the immune-hot C3 cluster than in the cold C1 cluster, although TCR productive clonality remained low overall. Alongside the frozen tumor specimens, matched blood was collected from only two patients. No statistical method determined sample size because osteosarcoma is rare and all possible samples were collected. Productive TCR clonality was found to be low overall, with an average of 0.09 and a maximum of 0.3, which suggested limited T-cell clonal expansion.

The ImmunoSEQ Assay (Adaptive Biotechnologies) was used to immunosequence the CDR3 regions of the TCR beta chain. In the authors' own workflow: TCRB rearrangements, read counts, read proportions and gene usage were exported through the ImmunoSEQ Analyzer platform. T-cell clonality was computed as 1 minus Pielou's evenness on productive rearrangements. Clonal space homeostasis binned clonotypes as rare, small, medium, large or hyperexpanded (0.01 to 1 of the repertoire). TCR productive clonality was compared across immune clusters C1, C2 and C3 using the Wilcoxon rank sum test. The immuneACCESS repertoire file appears here via TCRdb, limited to in-frame rearrangements. These files lack a portion of the clones; in checked studies, under half of the deficit traces to unresolved V genes, and the cause of the others is not known. From that table come the V and J calls and clone size; the DNA was used to work out D and trimming. Across this sample there are approximately 4,600 clones, with 71% seen only once. The leading ten clones occupy about a sixth of the sample.

This clonotype originated in a human donor with osteosarcoma. The sequenced sample was osteosarcoma tumor tissue from the femur. The rearranged chain carries TRBV2 and TRBJ1-2; TRBD1 could be the D gene, as 5 bases match. The CDR3 protein: CASSDEGRGGYTF. In nucleotides, the sequence is TGTGCCAGCAGCGACGAGGGACGGGGTGGCTACACCTTC.